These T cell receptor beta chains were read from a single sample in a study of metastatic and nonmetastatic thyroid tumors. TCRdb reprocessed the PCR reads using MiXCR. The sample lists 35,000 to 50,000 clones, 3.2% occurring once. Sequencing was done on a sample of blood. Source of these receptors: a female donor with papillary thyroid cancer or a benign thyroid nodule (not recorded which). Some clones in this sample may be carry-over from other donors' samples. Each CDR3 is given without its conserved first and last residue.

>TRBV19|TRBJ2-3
ASKGEVADTQY
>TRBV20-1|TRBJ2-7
SAPGYTVYEQY
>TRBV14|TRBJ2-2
ASSQKMGTGKNTGELF
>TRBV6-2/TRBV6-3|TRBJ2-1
ASRRGGTGEKEQF
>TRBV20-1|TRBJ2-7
SARDQLVSPATPYEQY
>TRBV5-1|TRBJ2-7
ASSQEAGPYEQY
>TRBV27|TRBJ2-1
ASRPQGEGPYNEQF
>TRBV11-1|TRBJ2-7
ASSLRDRRYEQY
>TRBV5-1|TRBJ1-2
ASSLDSRTGANYGYT
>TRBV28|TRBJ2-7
ASRTLRGPHYEQY
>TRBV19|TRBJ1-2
ASSLSGQGNYGYT
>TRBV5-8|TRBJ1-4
ASSLGTGGDEKLF
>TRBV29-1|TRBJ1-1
SVEDREGQGLNTEAF
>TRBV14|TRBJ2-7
ASSRGRGYTYEQY
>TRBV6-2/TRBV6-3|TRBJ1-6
ASSAGPYNSPLH
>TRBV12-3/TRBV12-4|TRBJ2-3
ASSLEDLRTDTQY
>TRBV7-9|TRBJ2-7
ASSLVDGTPLYEQY
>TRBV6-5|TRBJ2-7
ASSTTYEQY
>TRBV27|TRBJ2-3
ASSSRLAGGTNTQY
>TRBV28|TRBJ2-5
ASSASLDRRQGTQY
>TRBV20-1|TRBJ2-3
SASFQAKEGDTQY
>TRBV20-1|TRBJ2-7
SAGGGTSSVSYEQY
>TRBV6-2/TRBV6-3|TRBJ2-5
ASSYLTGGYDQETQY
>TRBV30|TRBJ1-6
AWSVLLSRGSPLH
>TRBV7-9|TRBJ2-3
ASSNTGFDTDTQY
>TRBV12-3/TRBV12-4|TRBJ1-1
ASSLSWNTEAF
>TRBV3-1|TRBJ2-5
ASSPAGQETQY
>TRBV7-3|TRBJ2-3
ASSPVQGTTQY
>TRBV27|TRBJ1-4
ASSFNRATNEKLF
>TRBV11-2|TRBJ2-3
ASSSQGSRGTDTQY
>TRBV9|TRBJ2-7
ASSQGAVTYEQY
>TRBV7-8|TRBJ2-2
ASRLNTGELF
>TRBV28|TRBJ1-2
ASSLGLGYGYT
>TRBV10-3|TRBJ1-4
AISDPGCEKLF
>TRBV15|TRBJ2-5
ATSREGLAGGQGETQY
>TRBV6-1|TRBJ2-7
ASSLASSYEQY
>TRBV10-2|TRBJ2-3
ASSEMGGGPLTQY
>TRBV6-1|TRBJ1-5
ASREALGNQPQH
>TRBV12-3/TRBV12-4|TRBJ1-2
ASSLSSAQGAGGYT
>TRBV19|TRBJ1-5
ASSQRVLSNQPQH
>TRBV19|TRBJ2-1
ASSGVAGGLEQF
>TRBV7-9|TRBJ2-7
ASSPRTSSGQY